The rows below give T cell receptor beta chains drawn from one sample of a study of blood T cells in healthy people across ages. TCRdb redid the calling of the 5' RACE reads with MiXCR, one entry per CDR3 protein. The top ten clones hold 10% to 12% of a sample with around 1.5 million distinct CDR3 sequences, about 35% of them seen once. The sequenced material came from blood. The receptors derive from a woman aged 25 to 45 in good health. The CDR3 runs from the conserved cysteine through the conserved F or W. The order of the fields is V gene, clone size, J gene, D gene, CDR3 protein, CDR3 DNA. A D gene is named only where the DNA matches it firmly. Some rows have no size entry. The others give once, few or many, or a class for an expanded clone.

V: TRBV4-2; size: many; J: TRBJ2-5; D: NA; CDR3: CASSQDWGRGPRQETQYF; DNA: TGTGCCAGCAGCCAAGATTGGGGGCGGGGCCCGCGCCAAGAGACCCAGTACTTC
V: TRBV10-3; size: few; J: TRBJ1-6; D: TRBD1; CDR3: CAIAPRDRNNSPLHF; DNA: TGTGCCATTGCCCCCCGGGACAGGAATAATTCACCCCTCCACTTT
V: TRBV20-1; size: many; J: TRBJ2-3; D: TRBD2; CDR3: CSAIPHSGRGTDTQYF; DNA: TGCAGTGCTATTCCCCATAGCGGGAGGGGCACAGATACGCAGTATTTT
V: TRBV27; size: NA; J: TRBJ1-5; D: NA; CDR3: CASRATGTTSNQPQHF; DNA: TGTGCCAGCAGAGCCACAGGGACTACTAGCAATCAGCCCCAGCATTTT
V: TRBV9; size: NA; J: TRBJ2-1; D: TRBD1; CDR3: CASSVQGADEQFF; DNA: TGTGCCAGCAGCGTTCAGGGGGCGGATGAGCAGTTCTTC
V: TRBV3-1; size: few; J: TRBJ2-5; D: NA; CDR3: CASSQVLGQETQYF; DNA: TGTGCCAGCAGCCAAGTATTAGGTCAAGAGACCCAGTACTTC
V: TRBV2; size: few; J: TRBJ2-1; D: NA; CDR3: CASNEGGYNEQFF; DNA: TGTGCCAGCAATGAAGGGGGCTACAATGAGCAGTTCTTC
V: TRBV29-1; size: NA; J: TRBJ2-5; D: NA; CDR3: CSVREGARGQETQYF; DNA: TGCAGCGTGAGGGAGGGGGCCCGAGGCCAAGAGACCCAGTACTTC
V: TRBV7-9; size: many; J: TRBJ2-3; D: NA; CDR3: CASSSPMSDTQYF; DNA: TGTGCCAGCAGCTCCCCAATGTCGGATACGCAGTATTTT
V: TRBV7-3; size: few; J: TRBJ2-7; D: NA; CDR3: CASSPGGPLEQYF; DNA: TGTGCCAGCAGCCCCGGGGGTCCCCTGGAGCAGTACTTC
V: TRBV6-6; size: few; J: TRBJ1-5; D: TRBD1; CDR3: CASSMRQGPYQPQHF; DNA: TGTGCCAGCAGCATGAGACAGGGGCCCTATCAGCCCCAGCATTTT
V: TRBV7-2; size: few; J: TRBJ2-5; D: TRBD2; CDR3: CASSTTSGGYNEQYF; DNA: TGTGCCAGCAGCACGACTAGCGGGGGGTACAATGAGCAGTACTTC
V: TRBV7-9; size: once; J: TRBJ2-6; D: NA; CDR3: CASSHLSGANVLTF; DNA: TGTGCCAGCAGCCACCTCTCTGGGGCCAACGTCCTGACTTTC
V: TRBV13; size: NA; J: TRBJ2-6; D: NA; CDR3: CASRRVSGANVLTF; DNA: TGTGCCAGCAGAAGGGTATCTGGGGCCAACGTCCTGACTTTC
V: TRBV27; size: NA; J: TRBJ2-3; D: TRBD1; CDR3: CASSFDRGGSDTQYF; DNA: TGTGCCAGCAGTTTTGACAGGGGAGGCTCCGATACGCAGTATTTT
V: TRBV20-1; size: few; J: TRBJ2-1; D: TRBD1; CDR3: CSADPGQGPREQFF; DNA: TGCAGTGCTGACCCGGGACAGGGTCCTCGCGAGCAGTTCTTC
V: TRBV10-3; size: NA; J: TRBJ2-3; D: NA; CDR3: CAIRESLDTNTQYF; DNA: TGTGCCATCAGGGAGTCCCTAGACACAAATACGCAGTATTTT
V: TRBV11-2; size: once; J: TRBJ2-5; D: NA; CDR3: CASSAGQARQETQYF; DNA: TGTGCCAGCAGCGCTGGGCAGGCAAGACAAGAGACCCAGTACTTC
V: TRBV6-2/TRBV6-3; size: few; J: TRBJ2-1; D: TRBD1; CDR3: CASSYSPQGAYNEQFF; DNA: TGTGCCAGCAGTTACTCTCCACAGGGGGCCTACAATGAGCAGTTCTTC
V: TRBV12-3/TRBV12-4; size: NA; J: TRBJ2-3; D: NA; CDR3: CASREGGADAEYF; DNA: TGTGCCAGCAGGGAGGGAGGAGCAGATGCGGAGTATTTT
V: TRBV6-1; size: NA; J: TRBJ1-2; D: NA; CDR3: CASSEAWQGSRSHGYTF; DNA: TGTGCCAGCAGTGAAGCCTGGCAGGGGAGCCGGTCGCATGGCTACACCTTC
V: TRBV9; size: many; J: TRBJ2-7; D: TRBD1; CDR3: CASSDGTGYYEQYF; DNA: TGTGCCAGCAGCGACGGGACAGGATACTACGAGCAGTACTTC
V: TRBV4-2; size: NA; J: TRBJ2-6; D: NA; CDR3: CASSQTGDTGANVLTF; DNA: TGTGCCAGCAGCCAAACGGGGGACACTGGGGCCAACGTCCTGACTTTC
V: TRBV20-1; size: many; J: TRBJ2-3; D: NA; CDR3: CSANGQSTDTQYF; DNA: TGCAGTGCTAACGGACAGAGCACAGATACGCAGTATTTT
V: TRBV6-2/TRBV6-3; size: few; J: TRBJ2-7; D: TRBD2; CDR3: CASSPSGRNYEQYF; DNA: TGTGCCAGCAGTCCTAGCGGGAGGAATTACGAGCAGTACTTC
V: TRBV9; size: few; J: TRBJ2-6; D: NA; CDR3: CASSVPPVAGANVLTF; DNA: TGTGCCAGCAGCGTACCCCCCGTAGCTGGGGCCAACGTCCTGACTTTC
V: TRBV7-6; size: many; J: TRBJ2-7; D: TRBD2; CDR3: CASSLGGGPNYEQYF; DNA: TGTGCCAGCAGCTTAGGCGGGGGGCCAAACTACGAGCAGTACTTC
V: TRBV2; size: NA; J: TRBJ2-5; D: NA; CDR3: CASSPGRLETQYF; DNA: TGTGCCAGCAGTCCTGGCAGGCTAGAGACCCAGTACTTC
V: TRBV7-9; size: NA; J: TRBJ2-1; D: TRBD2; CDR3: CASRPSGGILGEQFF; DNA: TGTGCCAGCAGACCCAGCGGGGGAATTCTGGGTGAGCAGTTCTTC
V: TRBV2; size: NA; J: TRBJ1-1; D: NA; CDR3: CASSELSVNTEAFF; DNA: TGTGCCAGCAGTGAATTATCCGTTAACACTGAAGCTTTCTTT
V: TRBV29-1; size: once; J: TRBJ2-7; D: NA; CDR3: CSVSGGVNYEQYF; DNA: TGCAGCGTGTCCGGAGGGGTGAACTACGAGCAGTACTTC
V: TRBV5-5; size: NA; J: TRBJ1-3; D: TRBD1; CDR3: CASSFTGQVFGGNTIYF; DNA: TGTGCCAGCAGCTTTACGGGACAGGTTTTCGGTGGAAACACCATATATTTT
V: TRBV7-6; size: few; J: TRBJ2-3; D: NA; CDR3: CASSLDDTQYF; DNA: TGTGCCAGCAGCTTAGACGATACGCAGTATTTT
V: TRBV20-1; size: NA; J: TRBJ2-3; D: TRBD2; CDR3: CSAKAGTTDTQYF; DNA: TGCAGTGCTAAAGCGGGAACCACAGATACGCAGTATTTT
V: TRBV14; size: NA; J: TRBJ2-2; D: NA; CDR3: CASSQDWRTANTGELFF; DNA: TGTGCCAGCAGCCAAGATTGGCGGACCGCGAACACCGGGGAGCTGTTTTTT
V: TRBV29-1; size: NA; J: TRBJ1-2; D: NA; CDR3: CSVDRGRHGYTF; DNA: TGCAGCGTTGATAGGGGGAGGCATGGCTACACCTTC
V: TRBV3-1; size: NA; J: TRBJ1-2; D: NA; CDR3: CASSQDRGAGGEGYTF; DNA: TGTGCCAGCAGCCAAGACCGGGGGGCAGGTGGTGAGGGCTACACCTTC
V: TRBV5-1; size: few; J: TRBJ2-3; D: NA; CDR3: CASSMSPLGTDTQYF; DNA: TGCGCCAGCAGCATGAGCCCCTTGGGCACAGATACGCAGTATTTT
V: TRBV12-3/TRBV12-4; size: many; J: TRBJ2-7; D: NA; CDR3: CASRMGSYEQYF; DNA: TGTGCCAGCAGGATGGGCTCCTACGAGCAGTACTTC
V: TRBV15; size: many; J: TRBJ2-5; D: TRBD2; CDR3: CATSVLRDPGGETQYF; DNA: TGTGCCACCAGCGTCCTGAGGGATCCGGGGGGGGAGACCCAGTACTTC
V: TRBV6-1; size: few; J: TRBJ1-2; D: TRBD1; CDR3: CASRAGQGEYGYTF; DNA: TGTGCCAGCAGAGCCGGACAGGGAGAATATGGCTACACCTTC
V: TRBV6-5; size: few; J: TRBJ2-3; D: TRBD2; CDR3: CASSIIAGETDTQYF; DNA: TGTGCCAGCAGTATTATAGCGGGAGAGACAGATACGCAGTATTTT
V: TRBV12-5; size: few; J: TRBJ2-2; D: NA; CDR3: CASGPALLRLEGAPNTGELFF; DNA: TGTGCTAGTGGACCCGCTCTCCTTCGTTTGGAGGGAGCCCCGAACACCGGGGAGCTGTTTTTT
V: TRBV24-1; size: NA; J: TRBJ2-5; D: NA; CDR3: CATSDFLGWEWTQYF; DNA: TGTGCCACCAGTGATTTTTTGGGTTGGGAGTGGACCCAGTACTTC
V: TRBV29-1; size: many; J: TRBJ2-7; D: TRBD1; CDR3: CSVTTGTGYYEQYF; DNA: TGCAGCGTCACCACCGGGACAGGGTACTACGAGCAGTACTTC
V: TRBV27; size: few; J: TRBJ2-5; D: NA; CDR3: CASSSDSLGETQYF; DNA: TGTGCCAGCAGTTCTGATTCGCTCGGAGAGACCCAGTACTTC
V: TRBV20-1; size: few; J: TRBJ1-5; D: NA; CDR3: CSARDHQRGQPQHF; DNA: TGCAGTGCTAGAGACCATCAGAGAGGGCAGCCCCAGCATTTT
V: TRBV28; size: NA; J: TRBJ2-3; D: NA; CDR3: CASRYGYTDTQYF; DNA: TGTGCCAGTCGGTATGGGTACACAGATACGCAGTATTTT